Listed below are T cell receptor beta chains from one sample, sequenced in a study of T cells in pancreatic ductal adenocarcinoma. Generated by immunoSEQ multiplex PCR, the TCRdb table keeps only in-frame clones and is missing some. The repertoire consists of roughly 100,000 clones, with 90% to 95% occurring once and the leading ten covering about 3.4%. Material for sequencing was PBMCs. Receptors originate from a human donor with pancreatic ductal adenocarcinoma. CDR3s include the opening cysteine and the closing phenylalanine or tryptophan. The D gene is left open where the match is weak. Size values are once, few and many counts, or a class for expanded clones, and some rows have none.

D gene,J gene,V gene,clone size,CDR3 protein,CDR3 DNA
NA,TRBJ2-7,TRBV15,NA,CATSGKRSSYEQYF,TGTGCCACCAGCGGAAAAAGGAGCTCCTACGAGCAGTACTTC
NA,TRBJ1-1,TRBV11-2,NA,CASSLGGLMNTEAFF,TGTGCCAGCAGCTTAGGAGGACTAATGAACACTGAAGCTTTCTTT
NA,TRBJ2-7,TRBV28,NA,CASGSGSSYEQYF,TGTGCCAGCGGTAGCGGTAGCTCCTACGAGCAGTACTTC
NA,TRBJ2-7,TRBV10-2,NA,CASSESYYSYEQYF,TGCGCCAGCAGTGAGTCATACTATTCCTACGAGCAGTACTTC
TRBD1,TRBJ2-7,TRBV6-5,NA,CASRYDRDSNEQYF,TGTGCCAGCAGATACGACAGGGACAGTAACGAGCAGTACTTC
NA,TRBJ1-1,TRBV6-6,NA,CASSPTGYTEAFF,TGTGCCAGCAGCCCTACAGGGTACACTGAAGCTTTCTTT
NA,TRBJ1-1,TRBV28,once,CASSGGALGRKEAFF,TGTGCCAGCAGCGGGGGGGCCCTTGGACGGAAAGAAGCTTTCTTT
TRBD1,TRBJ1-5,TRBV2,NA,CATRQGLNQPQHF,TGTGCCACTAGACAGGGACTCAATCAGCCCCAGCATTTT
NA,TRBJ1-2,TRBV7-2,NA,CASSLRDSRTYGYTF,TGTGCCAGCAGCTTGCGAGACAGCCGAACCTATGGCTACACCTTC
NA,TRBJ2-7,TRBV10-1,NA,CASSHNGVHYEQYF,TGCGCCAGCAGTCACAACGGGGTTCACTACGAGCAGTACTTC
TRBD1,TRBJ1-1,TRBV7-3,NA,CASSRTQGAGAFF,TGTGCCAGCAGTCGCACCCAGGGGGCGGGGGCTTTCTTT
TRBD1,TRBJ1-1,TRBV29-1,NA,CSANRGTTEAFF,TGCAGCGCAAACAGGGGTACCACTGAAGCTTTCTTT
TRBD1,TRBJ1-2,TRBV2,NA,CASNRDRDSYGYTF,TGTGCCAGCAACCGGGACAGGGATTCCTATGGCTACACCTTC
NA,TRBJ2-7,TRBV25-1,NA,CASRDTLEIYEQYF,TGTGCCAGCAGAGACACACTTGAGATCTACGAGCAGTACTTC
TRBD2,TRBJ2-4,TRBV4-3,NA,CASSQGLAGLAKNIQYF,TGCGCCAGCAGCCAGGGACTAGCGGGGCTAGCCAAAAACATTCAGTACTTC
TRBD1,TRBJ2-1,TRBV6-6,once,CASYRGTGSEEQFF,TGTGCCAGCTATAGGGGGACAGGGAGTGAGGAGCAGTTCTTC
TRBD2,TRBJ2-7,TRBV7-9,NA,CASSSARELGEQYF,TGTGCCAGCAGCTCCGCGCGGGAGTTGGGGGAGCAGTACTTC
NA,TRBJ2-7,TRBV4-3,few,CASSQDPWTATSYEQYF,TGCGCCAGCAGCCAAGATCCTTGGACAGCAACCTCCTACGAGCAGTACTTC
NA,TRBJ2-2,TRBV4-3,NA,CASSQQLGPPTGELFF,TGCGCCAGCAGCCAACAACTAGGACCTCCCACCGGGGAGCTGTTTTTT
TRBD2,TRBJ2-7,TRBV6-1,NA,CASSGGTTPYEQYF,TGTGCCAGCAGTGGCGGGACTACCCCCTACGAGCAGTACTTC
NA,TRBJ2-2,TRBV6-6,NA,CASTPSDTGELFF,TGTGCCAGCACCCCTAGTGACACCGGGGAGCTGTTTTTT
TRBD1,TRBJ1-5,TRBV11-2,NA,CASSFVEVGQGWGSQPQHF,TGTGCCAGCAGCTTTGTTGAAGTCGGACAGGGATGGGGGAGTCAGCCCCAGCATTTT
NA,TRBJ2-7,TRBV27,once,CASSLHGRTGEQYF,TGTGCCAGCAGTTTACATGGGAGGACTGGCGAGCAGTACTTC
NA,TRBJ2-2,TRBV30,NA,CACTRPGYGSGELFF,TGTGCCTGTACGAGGCCGGGATACGGCTCCGGGGAGCTGTTTTTT
TRBD1,TRBJ2-5,TRBV9,NA,CASSVGQGGETQYF,TGTGCCAGCAGCGTGGGACAGGGTGGAGAGACCCAGTACTTC
NA,TRBJ2-7,TRBV7-3,NA,CASSLANGYEQYF,TGTGCCAGCAGCTTAGCTAATGGCTACGAGCAGTACTTC
TRBD2,TRBJ2-7,TRBV5-5,NA,CASSFTTSGSHEQYF,TGTGCCAGCAGCTTTACGACTAGCGGGTCACACGAGCAGTACTTC
NA,TRBJ1-5,TRBV4-1,NA,CASSQDIRGGGYNQPQHF,TGCGCCAGCAGCCAAGATATCCGTGGGGGAGGATACAATCAGCCCCAGCATTTT
TRBD1,TRBJ1-1,TRBV28,once,CASNRGGAEAFF,TGTGCCAGCAACAGGGGAGGCGCTGAAGCTTTCTTT
TRBD2,TRBJ2-7,TRBV7-2,NA,CASSLARSSGAYEQYF,TGTGCCAGCAGCTTAGCGCGAAGTAGCGGGGCTTACGAGCAGTACTTC
NA,TRBJ2-7,TRBV4-2,NA,CASSQDLPSASSYEQYF,TGTGCCAGCAGCCAAGATCTACCTAGCGCCAGCTCCTACGAGCAGTACTTC
TRBD2,TRBJ2-1,TRBV7-6,NA,CASTLTGGTYNEQFF,TGTGCCAGCACTCTCACCGGGGGGACCTACAATGAGCAGTTCTTC
NA,TRBJ2-7,TRBV13,NA,CASSSHRSSYEQYF,TGTGCCAGCAGTTCGCATAGGAGCTCCTACGAGCAGTACTTC
NA,TRBJ1-2,TRBV19,NA,CASSFDTYGYTF,TGTGCCAGTAGTTTCGACACCTATGGCTACACCTTC
NA,TRBJ1-2,TRBV28,once,CASSLGDTLVGYTF,TGTGCCAGCAGTTTGGGGGACACGCTAGTTGGCTACACCTTC
NA,TRBJ2-1,TRBV6-5,NA,CASRQRSSYNEQFF,TGTGCCAGCCGACAGCGAAGCTCCTACAATGAGCAGTTCTTC
NA,TRBJ2-3,TRBV4-1,once,CASSDFSTDTQYF,TGCGCCAGCAGCGACTTCAGTACAGATACGCAGTATTTT
NA,TRBJ1-5,TRBV10-3,NA,CAISQGGHDQPQHF,TGTGCCATCTCCCAGGGAGGACACGATCAGCCCCAGCATTTT